This T cell receptor beta chain was profiled in a study of CD8+ T cells in alopecia areata. Study background: It was oral tofacitinib, at 5 to 10 mg twice daily, that treated patients received.

This clone was picked up one time. Treatment in this sample: oral pan-JAK inhibitor, 5-10 mg twice daily. From alopecia areata patients, lesional scalp punch biopsies and peripheral blood were collected. TCR sequencing used cDNA made by reverse transcription of extracted RNA. Data came from immunoSEQ multiplex PCR; TCRdb stores just in-frame clones and leaves some out. Counted here are 150,000 to 200,000 clones, approximately 61% occurring once; the ten biggest clones make up 1%. Trimming removed 5 bases from V and 1 base from J, with 9 bases in between. The germline gives CDR1 LNHDA, CDR2 SQIVND (reference sequence). This CDR3 spans 15 amino acids.

The TCR comes from a human donor with alopecia areata. Here the sequenced sample was CD4+ T cells sorted from blood, taken at week 24, from a patient treated with tofacitinib. The chain couples TRBV19 to TRBJ2-6; D perhaps matches TRBD1 (6 bases). For the CDR3, the DNA is TGTGCCAGTAGTCCTACAGGGTCTGGGGCCAACGTCCTGACTTTC. Translating gives CASSPTGSGANVLTF.